This T cell receptor (beta chain) was documented in a study of blood T cell repertoires in COVID-19. In the study overall: Sites across the United States, Italy and Spain contributed samples from acute and convalescent COVID-19. Sources were T cells, B-cell-depleted T cells, or PBMCs; the material itself was cDNA or gDNA.

CDR3 size: 21 residues. Germline loops: CDR1 LGHDT, CDR2 YNNKEL (reference sequence). With V trimmed by 4 bases and J by 3 bases, 22 bases remained unmatched. The assay was immunoSEQ multiplex PCR, and TCRdb's table has in-frame clones only and misses some. The top ten clones hold more than 25% of a sample with 150,000 to 200,000 clones, over 75% of them seen once. The count of this clone is one. The receptor was derived from a woman aged 65 to 85 with acute or convalescent COVID-19. This chain connects TRBV3-1 (or the pseudogene TRBV3-2) to TRBJ2-1; 9 bases are a match to TRBD2. The sample consisted of peripheral blood. Here the CDR3 DNA reads TGTGCCAGCAGCCCAGTTATTGGGCTAGCGGGACCCCAAACTCGCTACAATGAGCAGTTCTTC. Amino acids: CASSPVIGLAGPQTRYNEQFF.